This passage covers 21 T cell receptor beta chains from one sample sequenced in a study of T-cell reconstitution after alpha-beta-depleted transplantation in children (dated by TCRdb to the mid-2010s). Libraries were built with PCR. Reads for this sample came from an Illumina HiSeq 2500. TCR library preparation used molecular barcoding, with unique molecular identifiers applied to normalize quantification of the TCRbeta repertoire. Using fastp at Q25 and MiXCR, TCRdb reprocessed the public reads and kept productive beta chains. For every CDR3 protein sequence, its rows merge into one entry that carries the most common genes and DNA. The sample records about half a million distinct CDR3 sequences, under 15% of which are singletons. Less than 6.5% of the sample is held by the ten biggest clonotypes. The sample here was PBMCs from the stem cell graft donor, taken from the stem cell graft. These receptor sequences come from a human donor who donated a stem cell graft to a child with combined immunodeficiency.

The table lists this clonotype with a few counts. This likely reflects a read error, since a far larger clone is one base away. The J gene is TRBJ2-7, the V gene TRBV27, with 8 positions matching TRBD1. J gave up 6 bases and V 6 bases, and 7 bases lay outside the gene matches. The CDR3 sequence is 13 residues long. Germline loops: CDR1 MNHEY, CDR2 SMNVEV (reference sequence). The CDR3 loop is CASSLGQGCEQYF. The CDR3 coding sequence is TGTGCCAGCAGCCTCGGACAGGGCTGCGAGCAGTACTTC.

The V gene is TRBV29-1, the J gene TRBJ2-7, with D hard to call. Looked up from germline, CDR1 is SQVTM and CDR2 is ANQGSEA. There are 12 residues in the CDR3. The V end lost 4 bases, the J end lost 7 bases, and 14 bases lay between the germline ends. CDR3 sequence reads: CSVVLSRMEQYF. As DNA, the CDR3 is TGCAGCGTTGTTTTATCTCGGATGGAGCAGTACTTC.

CDR3 loop: CASSQEGSWRPLDPATDTQYF. The DNA of the CDR3 is TGCGCCAGCAGCCAAGAAGGATCCTGGAGACCGTTGGACCCGGCGACAGATACGCAGTATTTT. The V gene is TRBV4-1, the J gene TRBJ2-3; D is undetermined. Trimming removed 0 bases from V and 3 bases from J, with 28 bases in between. The CDR3 contains 21 residues. Germline CDR1 MGHRA, CDR2 YSYEKL.

This clonotype was seen a handful of times. The chain joins TRBV30 to TRBJ2-1; D remains unclear. Trimming removed 1 base from V and 2 bases from J, with 3 bases in between. The CDR3 sequence is 12 residues long. CDR1 GTSNPN and CDR2 SVGIG come from the germline V gene (reference sequence). The CDR3 nucleotides are TGTGCCTGGAGTGAGGCCTACAATGAGCAGTTCTTC. Translating it yields CAWSEAYNEQFF.

The V gene is TRBV30, the J gene TRBJ2-1, with TRBD2 matching over 10 bases. The CDR3 is made up of 19 amino acids. Germline V CDR1 and CDR2: GTSNPN, SVGIG (reference sequence). The V segment lost 0 bases and the J segment 4 bases; nucleotides outside the gene matches: 15. CDR3: CAWSVLGSGRAWGYNEQFF. The CDR3 DNA follows: TGTGCCTGGAGTGTACTAGGGAGCGGGAGGGCCTGGGGTTACAATGAGCAGTTCTTC.

This clonotype appeared many times. V is TRBV5-1 and J is TRBJ2-7; TRBD1 matches at 9 bases. V shed 4 bases and J 5 bases; nucleotides not matched to a gene: 10. The CDR3 runs 15 residues. From germline, CDR1 is SGHRS and CDR2 YFSETQ. CDR3 amino acids: CASSLWTGETNEQYF. The DNA of the CDR3 is TGCGCCAGCAGCCTGTGGACAGGGGAAACGAACGAGCAGTACTTC.

V is TRBV2 and J is TRBJ2-1; 7 bases are shared with TRBD2. The CDR3 is made up of 15 amino acids. Unmatched junction bases numbered 11, after V lost 8 bases and J lost 4 bases. Germline values: CDR1 SNHLY, CDR2 FYNNEI. DNA for the CDR3: TGTGCCAGCGGGGGAGCGGGGCTAACTTACAATGAGCAGTTCTTC. It codes for CASGGAGLTYNEQFF.

This clonotype was picked up a small number of times. The chain links TRBV4-3 to TRBJ2-6; D possibly corresponds to TRBD1 (5 bases). Trimming removed 4 bases from V and 1 base from J, with 17 bases in between. The germline CDR1 and CDR2 sequences are LGHNA and YSLEER. The CDR3 sequence is 18 residues long. DNA for the CDR3: TGCGCCAGCAGCCCCAAGAGCAGGGTAGGGTCTGGGGCCAACGTCCTGACTTTC. Protein sequence: CASSPKSRVGSGANVLTF.

This clonotype was counted at least ten times. This chain links TRBV9 with TRBJ2-4; D remains ambiguous. CDR1 is SGDLS, CDR2 YYNGEE, per germline. Trimming took off 6 bases at V and 0 bases at J, with 13 bases between the two ends. This CDR3 has 15 residues. CDR3 sequence: CASTLGPSAKNIQYF. DNA of the CDR3: TGTGCCAGCACCCTCGGACCCTCAGCCAAAAACATTCAGTACTTC.

V gene TRBV5-1 combines with J gene TRBJ2-7; a possible D gene is TRBD2 (6 bases). V was cut by 8 bases and J by 6 bases, with 18 bases left in between. The germline gives CDR1 SGHRS, CDR2 YFSETQ. This CDR3 has 13 residues. The CDR3 region has the DNA TGCGCCAGGGGCGGAGGGTTGAGTTTCGAGCAGTACTTC. The encoded protein is CARGGGLSFEQYF.

The chain uses TRBV5-1 and TRBJ2-3, with D possibly matching TRBD1 (5 bases). This CDR3 is 13 amino acids long. Germline CDR1 and CDR2: SGHRS and YFSETQ. The V end lost 3 bases, the J end lost 2 bases, and 7 bases lay between the germline ends. CDR3 coding DNA: TGCGCCAGCAGCTACAGGTTCACAGATACGCAGTATTTT. Residues: CASSYRFTDTQYF.

Notes on this clonotype: Its ends do not fully match the called genes, so a read error is possible. The rearrangement uses TRBV20-1 and TRBJ2-1, with 11 positions matching TRBD2. The CDR3 length is 17 residues. CDR1 and CDR2 (germline): DFQATT, SNEGSKA (reference sequence). CDR3 sequence: CCARDYRGTSGYNEQFF. The DNA for the CDR3 is TGCTGTGCTAGAGATTACCGAGGGACTAGCGGATACAATGAGCAGTTCTTC.

This clonotype has just a few counts. The chain carries TRBV12-3 or TRBV12-4 and TRBJ2-7; tentative D call: TRBD2 (6 bases). The V gene lost 5 bases and the J gene lost 4 bases, with 18 bases spanning the gap. This CDR3 spans 15 amino acids. The CDR3 sequence is CASSHGKGLFYEQYF. The DNA for the CDR3 is TGTGCCAGCAGTCACGGAAAGGGACTTTTTTACGAGCAGTACTTC.

CDR3 DNA: TGTGCCACCAGCAGAGATGAGGGGGGAGGTGAGCAGTTCTTC. It yields the protein CATSRDEGGGEQFF. This sequence joins TRBV15 and TRBJ2-1; tentatively, D is TRBD1 or TRBD2 (6 bases each). V gave up 0 bases and J gave up 9 bases, with 12 bases separating them. The CDR3 is made up of 14 amino acids. From germline, CDR1 is LNHNV and CDR2 YYDKDF (reference sequence).

This clonotype has a handful of counts. This rearrangement joins TRBV5-1 to TRBJ1-1; possibly TRBD1 for D (6 bases). The V end lost 1 base, the J end lost 2 bases, and 12 bases lay between the germline ends. Germline V gives CDR1 SGHRS, CDR2 YFSETQ. The length of the CDR3 is 15 residues. CDR3 amino acids: CASSLPQQGNTEAFF. DNA of the CDR3: TGCGCCAGCAGCTTGCCGCAACAGGGTAACACTGAAGCTTTCTTT.

This clonotype has a count of ten or more. V usage is TRBV13 and J usage is TRBJ2-7; the match to TRBD2 covers 7 bases. Trimming at V came to 5 bases and at J to 6 bases, leaving 4 bases not matched to a gene. There are 12 residues in the CDR3. The germline CDR1 and CDR2 sequences are PRHDT and FYEKMQ (reference sequence). In nucleotides, the CDR3 is TGTGCCAGCAGCACCGGGAGGCTCGAGCAGTACTTC. Protein: CASSTGRLEQYF. The full variable domain, in which reference TRBV13 and TRBJ2-7 provide the parts outside the CDR3, is AAGVIQSPRHLIKEKRETATLKCYPIPRHDTVYWYQQGPGQDPQFLISFYEKMQSDKGSIPDRFSAQQFSDYHSELNMSSLELGDSALYFCASSTGRLEQYFGPGTRLTVT.

This clonotype was observed a handful of times. The chain employs TRBV5-1 and TRBJ2-7; TRBD2 matches at 7 bases. The CDR3 loop spans 14 amino acids. J was trimmed by 3 bases and V by 4 bases; bases with no gene match: 7. Germline values: CDR1 SGHRS, CDR2 YFSETQ. The CDR3 bases are TGCGCCAGCAGCCCCCGGGGGGTCGGCTACGAGCAGTACTTC. Amino acid sequence: CASSPRGVGYEQYF.

This clonotype was detected many times. The genes are TRBV29-1 and TRBJ2-7; D perhaps matches TRBD1 (6 bases). Germline V gene lookup returns CDR1 SQVTM and CDR2 ANQGSEA. Trimming cost V 6 bases and J 6 bases, with 15 bases left between them. This CDR3 comprises 12 residues. CDR3 DNA sequence: TGCAGCGTCCCTGGGGGCCCGGCCGAGCAGTACTTC. Translated, it gives CSVPGGPAEQYF.

This clonotype has more than one count but fewer than ten. The chain employs TRBV11-2 and TRBJ1-4; D perhaps matches TRBD1 (6 bases). Germline assignment: CDR1 SGHAT and CDR2 FQNNGV. V was clipped by 3 bases and J by 8 bases, with 13 bases between them. The CDR3 sequence is 14 residues long. The CDR3 DNA follows: TGTGCCAGCAGCTTTAGGGGGGAACTGGAAAAACTGTTTTTT. This translates into CASSFRGELEKLFF.

This clonotype was picked up a small number of times. The rearrangement links TRBV7-9 to TRBJ1-2, with 8 bases matching TRBD1. CDR1 is SEHNR, CDR2 FQNEAQ, per germline (reference sequence). The CDR3 consists of 15 residues. V trimming: 1 base; J trimming: 8 bases; junction bases outside the gene matches: 9. The CDR3 DNA is TGTGCCAGCAGCTTAGGAGCAGGGGGCTCTATAGGCTACACCTTC. Protein product: CASSLGAGGSIGYTF.

This clonotype was seen more than once but under ten times. The chain is built from TRBV12-3 or TRBV12-4 and TRBJ1-1, with TRBD1 matching over 7 bases. The CDR3 extends over 14 amino acids. V was clipped by 6 bases and J by 1 base; unmatched bases: 5. CDR3 nucleotide sequence: TGTGCCAGCAGAGCTACAGGGGCGAACACTGAAGCTTTCTTT. Translation gives CASRATGANTEAFF.